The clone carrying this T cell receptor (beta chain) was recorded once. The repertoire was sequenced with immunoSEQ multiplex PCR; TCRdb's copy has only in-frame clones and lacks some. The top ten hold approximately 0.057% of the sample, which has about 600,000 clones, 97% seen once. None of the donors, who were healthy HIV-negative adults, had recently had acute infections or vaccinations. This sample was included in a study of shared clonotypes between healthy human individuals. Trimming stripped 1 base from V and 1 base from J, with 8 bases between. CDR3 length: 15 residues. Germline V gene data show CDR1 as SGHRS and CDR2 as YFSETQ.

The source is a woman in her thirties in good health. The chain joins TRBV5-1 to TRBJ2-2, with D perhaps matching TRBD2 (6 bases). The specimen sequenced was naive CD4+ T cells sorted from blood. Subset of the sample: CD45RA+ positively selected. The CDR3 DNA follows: TGCGCCAGCAGCTTGTGGCGGGAGAACACCGGGGAGCTGTTTTTT. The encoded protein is CASSLWRENTGELFF. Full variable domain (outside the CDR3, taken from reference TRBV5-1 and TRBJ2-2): KAGVTQTPRYLIKTRGQQVTLSCSPISGHRSVSWYQQTPGQGLQFLFEYFSETQRNKGNFPGRFSGRQFSNSRSEMNVSTLELGDSALYLCASSLWRENTGELFFGEGSRLTVL.